This T cell receptor beta chain is from a study of beta chain features in type 1 diabetes. General study findings and limits: When Type 1 diabetes patients were examined, their TCRB CDR3s proved moderately but significantly shorter in all four CD4+ subsets.

About this clone itself: The antigen remains unidentified.

The isolated RNA, all of it, was reverse transcribed, so expressed TCRB transcripts were what got sequenced. The table came from immunoSEQ multiplex PCR; TCRdb's copy has only in-frame clones and leaves some out. The sample has about 900,000 clones, under 20% seen once. The authors took one heparinised blood draw, averaging about 110 mL, from each donor. Sorting of CD4+ naive, central memory, regulatory and stem cell-like memory cells was performed via CD45RO/CCR7/CD25/CD127/CD95/CD27. The CDR3 is made up of 16 amino acids. Trimming pared 3 bases from V and 5 bases from J, leaving 17 bases between. The germline gives CDR1 LNHNV, CDR2 YYDKDF (reference sequence).

The sequenced material came from naive CD4+ T cells from blood. The TCR originated in a woman aged 18-29 years in good health. V usage is TRBV15 and J usage is TRBJ1-5; D perhaps matches TRBD1 (5 bases). The CDR3: CATSSKSFRGDQPQHF. For the CDR3, the DNA is TGTGCCACCAGCAGTAAATCCTTTCGGGGGGATCAGCCCCAGCATTTT.